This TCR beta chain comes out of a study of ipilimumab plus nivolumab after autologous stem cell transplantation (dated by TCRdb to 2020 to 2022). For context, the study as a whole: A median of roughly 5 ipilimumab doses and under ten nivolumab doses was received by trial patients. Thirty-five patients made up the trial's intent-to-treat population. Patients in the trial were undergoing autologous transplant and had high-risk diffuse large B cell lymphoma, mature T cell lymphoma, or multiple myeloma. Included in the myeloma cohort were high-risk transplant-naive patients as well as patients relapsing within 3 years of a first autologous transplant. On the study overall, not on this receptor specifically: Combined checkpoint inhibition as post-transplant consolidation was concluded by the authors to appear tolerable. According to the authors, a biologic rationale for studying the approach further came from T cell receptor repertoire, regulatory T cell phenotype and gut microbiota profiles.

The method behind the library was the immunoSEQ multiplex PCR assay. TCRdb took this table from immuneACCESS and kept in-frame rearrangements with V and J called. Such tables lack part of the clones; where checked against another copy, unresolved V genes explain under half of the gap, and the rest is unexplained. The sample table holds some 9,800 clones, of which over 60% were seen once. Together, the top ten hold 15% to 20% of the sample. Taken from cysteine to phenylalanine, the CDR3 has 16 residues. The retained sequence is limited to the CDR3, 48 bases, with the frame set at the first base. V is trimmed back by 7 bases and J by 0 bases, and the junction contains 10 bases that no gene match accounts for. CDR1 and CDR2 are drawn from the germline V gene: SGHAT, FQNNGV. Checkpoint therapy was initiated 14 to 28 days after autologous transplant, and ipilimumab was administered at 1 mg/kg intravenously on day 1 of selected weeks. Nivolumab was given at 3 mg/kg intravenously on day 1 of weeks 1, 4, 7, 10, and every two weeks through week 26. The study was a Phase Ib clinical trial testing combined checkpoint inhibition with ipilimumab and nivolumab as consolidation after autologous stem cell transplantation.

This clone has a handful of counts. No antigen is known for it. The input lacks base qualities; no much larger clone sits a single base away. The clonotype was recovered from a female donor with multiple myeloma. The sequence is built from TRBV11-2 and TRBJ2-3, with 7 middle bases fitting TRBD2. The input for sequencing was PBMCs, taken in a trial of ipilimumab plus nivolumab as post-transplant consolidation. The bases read TGTGCCAGCAACCCCCTTAATAGCGGGAGCACAGATACGCAGTATTTT. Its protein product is CASNPLNSGSTDTQYF.